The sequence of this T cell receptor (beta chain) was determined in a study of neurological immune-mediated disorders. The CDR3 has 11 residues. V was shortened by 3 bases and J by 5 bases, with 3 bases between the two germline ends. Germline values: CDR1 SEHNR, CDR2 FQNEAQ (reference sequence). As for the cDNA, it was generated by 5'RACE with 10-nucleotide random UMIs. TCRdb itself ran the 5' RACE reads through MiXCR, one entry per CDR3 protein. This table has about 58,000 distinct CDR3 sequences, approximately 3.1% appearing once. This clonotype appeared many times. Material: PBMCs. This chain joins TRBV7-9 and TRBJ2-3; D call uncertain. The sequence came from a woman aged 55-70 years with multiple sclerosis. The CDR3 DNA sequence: TGTGCCAGCAGCTTTAGAGATACGCAGTATTTT. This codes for CASSFRDTQYF.